The text below deals with one TCR beta chain. Its antigen remains unknown. The data stem from a study of shared clonotypes between healthy human individuals. Original methodology: For the immunoSEQ data, sequences were junction-only without quality scores, so filtering differed. Method: immunoSEQ multiplex PCR; TCRdb's copy keeps in-frame clones and lacks some. That table gives V, J and clone size, and the DNA gave D and trimming. The profile shows about 1 million clones, around 76% of them singletons. Study findings and constraints: Naive subsets typically showed greater estimated richness than memory subsets.

Germline V gene data show CDR1 as MGHDK and CDR2 as SYGVNS. CDR3 size: 15 residues. Trimming cost V 0 bases and J 16 bases; bases outside gene matches: 14. The sequence was obtained from a man between 18 and 35 years old in good health. The chain has TRBV25-1 and TRBJ1-3, with 8 bases aligning to TRBD1. Sequenced input: memory CD4+ T cells sorted from blood. Subset here: CD45RA-negative fraction. CDR3 in amino acids: CASSEYSNSGGVLYF. The CDR3 nucleotides are TGTGCCAGCAGTGAATACTCGAACTCAGGGGGCGTTTTGTATTTT.